Listed below are T cell receptor beta chains from one sample, sequenced in a study of blood T cell repertoires in COVID-19. Sequencing used immunoSEQ multiplex PCR; TCRdb keeps in-frame clones, though not all of them. The table has 130,000 or so clones, approximately 80% seen once. Material: peripheral blood. The receptors were sampled from a human donor in a cohort sampled during active COVID-19. Each CDR3 is given with its conserved first and last residue. A D gene is named only where the DNA matches it firmly. The size of a clone is reported for some rows only, either as once, few or many, or as a class for expanded clones.

J gene,V gene,clone size,D gene,CDR3 DNA,CDR3 protein
TRBJ1-4,TRBV19,.,TRBD1,TGTGCCAGTAGCAAAGGGACAGGGATTAATGAAAAACTGTTTTTT,CASSKGTGINEKLFF
TRBJ2-7,TRBV6-5,.,TRBD1,TGTGCCTTAGGTACAGGACAGGGGAGCTACGAGCAGTACTTC,CALGTGQGSYEQYF
TRBJ2-1,TRBV27,.,.,TGTGCCAGCAGTTTTTCAGGGAATGAGCAGTTCTTC,CASSFSGNEQFF
TRBJ1-5,TRBV6-5,.,TRBD1,TGTGCCAGCGGACAGGGAAGCAATCAGCCCCAGCATTTT,CASGQGSNQPQHF
TRBJ1-1,TRBV3-1/TRBV3-2,.,.,TGTGCCAGCAGCCAAGGAATTGCCCCCATTGTAGATCCTAACACTGAAGCTTTCTTT,CASSQGIAPIVDPNTEAFF
TRBJ2-7,TRBV29-1,.,.,TGCAGCGTTGAAACCCAACTGACATCTAACTCCTACGAGCAGTACTTC,CSVETQLTSNSYEQYF
TRBJ1-2,TRBV9,.,.,TGTGCCAGCAGCGCCGCAGATGGCTACACCTTC,CASSAADGYTF
TRBJ1-2,TRBV28,.,.,TGTGCCAGCAGCCAAACAGGGTGGAATGGCTACACCTTC,CASSQTGWNGYTF
TRBJ2-7,TRBV5-8,few,TRBD1,TGTGCCAGCAGCCCAGGACAGGGGGAGTACGAGCAGTACTTC,CASSPGQGEYEQYF
TRBJ2-7,TRBV11-3,.,TRBD1,TGTGCCAGCAGCTCAGACAGGGGTAGCGCCGAGCAGTACTTC,CASSSDRGSAEQYF
TRBJ2-3,TRBV7-9,.,TRBD1,TGTGCCAGCAGCCATCCGGGACAGGGCGGCACAGATACGCAGTATTTT,CASSHPGQGGTDTQYF
TRBJ2-7,TRBV7-9,.,TRBD1,TGTGCCAGCAGCTGGGACAGGAGCTCCTACGAGCAGTACTTC,CASSWDRSSYEQYF
TRBJ1-1,TRBV6-5,.,TRBD1,TGTGCCAGCAGCAGGGACAGAAAGAACACTGAAGCTTTCTTT,CASSRDRKNTEAFF
TRBJ2-7,TRBV5-4,.,TRBD1,TGTGCCAGCAGCTTGGACAGGGGGCGCGAGCAGTACTTC,CASSLDRGREQYF
TRBJ1-5,TRBV6-4,.,.,TGTGCCAGCAGTGACGAACTCAATCAGCCCCAGCATTTT,CASSDELNQPQHF
TRBJ1-1,TRBV10-2,.,.,TGCGCCAGCAGTGAGTCGGCCCTCGGGGGCACTGAAGCTTTCTTT,CASSESALGGTEAFF
TRBJ1-4,TRBV9,.,TRBD1,TGTGCCAGCAGCGTAGGTCAGGGGGCAACTAATGAAAAACTGTTTTTT,CASSVGQGATNEKLFF
TRBJ2-6,TRBV7-8,.,TRBD2,TGTGCCAGCAGCGTACTAGCGGGGGGGTTTGGGGCCAACGTCCTGACTTTC,CASSVLAGGFGANVLTF
TRBJ2-7,TRBV6-4,.,.,TGTGCCAGCACCGCAACTCCTAGCGTCGAAATACTTTACGAGCAGTACTTC,CASTATPSVEILYEQYF
TRBJ2-7,TRBV5-1,.,.,TGCGCCAGCAGCTCTGCCAGGGGTTGGGAGCAGTACTTC,CASSSARGWEQYF
TRBJ2-7,TRBV7-9,few,.,TGTGCCAGCAGCTTAGATGGGGGGATGGGATACGAGCAGTACTTC,CASSLDGGMGYEQYF
TRBJ1-4,TRBV30,.,TRBD1,TGTGCCTGGGGGACAGGGGGAACTAATGAAAAACTGTTTTTT,CAWGTGGTNEKLFF
TRBJ2-2,TRBV5-1,.,TRBD1,TGCGCCAGCAGCTTAACAGGGGGGCCGGAGACCGGGGAGCTGTTTTTT,CASSLTGGPETGELFF